One TCR beta chain is described in this entry. What it recognizes is unknown. Clones were read by immunoSEQ multiplex PCR, and TCRdb kept only the in-frame ones, dropping some. This table has about 44,000 clones, 91% appearing once. This entry is derived from a study of a mutant IDH1 vaccine in newly diagnosed glioma. At the level of the study: In weeks 1, 3, 5, 7, 11, 15, 19 and 23, patients were immunized, eight times in all. Patients were started on vaccination 4-6 weeks after radiotherapy alone, or with temozolomide cycles.

The CDR3 has 13 amino acids. V dropped 2 bases and J dropped 4 bases, with 6 bases sitting between them. Germline V lookup: CDR1 MDHEN, CDR2 SYDVKM. This sample's time point: week 23, last vaccination. A 20-mer mutant IDH1 peptide at 300 ug was injected subcutaneously with topical imiquimod. General study points: Immune responses induced by the vaccine were seen in 93.3% of patients, spanning multiple MHC alleles. Pseudoprogression appeared unlinked to shifts in leading peripheral T cell clonotypes.

This clonotype was sampled from a man aged 50 or older with glioma. Specimen: PBMCs, collected from a glioma patient whose treatment included an IDH1 peptide vaccine. The V call is TRBV28, the J call TRBJ1-5; D remains ambiguous. This chain's CDR3 is CASSLIQNQPQHF. The CDR3 DNA is TGTGCCAGCAGTTTAATACAGAATCAGCCCCAGCATTTT.